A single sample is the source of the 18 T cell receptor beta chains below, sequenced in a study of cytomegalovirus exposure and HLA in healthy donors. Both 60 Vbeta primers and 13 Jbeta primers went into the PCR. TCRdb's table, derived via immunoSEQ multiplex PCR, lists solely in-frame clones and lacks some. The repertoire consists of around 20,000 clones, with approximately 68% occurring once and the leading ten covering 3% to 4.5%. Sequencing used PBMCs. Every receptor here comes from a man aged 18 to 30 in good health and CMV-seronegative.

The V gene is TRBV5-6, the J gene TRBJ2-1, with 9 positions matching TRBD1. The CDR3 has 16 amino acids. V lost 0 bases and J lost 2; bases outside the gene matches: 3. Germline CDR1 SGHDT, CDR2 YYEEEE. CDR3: CASSLEGQGAYNEQFF. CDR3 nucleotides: TGTGCCAGCAGCTTGGAGGGACAGGGAGCCTACAATGAGCAGTTCTTC.

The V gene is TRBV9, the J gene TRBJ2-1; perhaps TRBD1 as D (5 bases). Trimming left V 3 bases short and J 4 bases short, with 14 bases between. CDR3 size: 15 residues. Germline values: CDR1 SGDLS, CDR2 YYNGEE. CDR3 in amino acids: CASSAQGLEYNEQFF. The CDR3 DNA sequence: TGTGCCAGCAGCGCCCAGGGTCTGGAATACAATGAGCAGTTCTTC. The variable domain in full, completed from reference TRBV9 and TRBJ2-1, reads DSGVTQTPKHLITATGQRVTLRCSPRSGDLSVYWYQQSLDQGLQFLIQYYNGEERAKGNILERFSAQQFPDLHSELNLSSLELGDSALYFCASSAQGLEYNEQFFGPGTRLTVL.

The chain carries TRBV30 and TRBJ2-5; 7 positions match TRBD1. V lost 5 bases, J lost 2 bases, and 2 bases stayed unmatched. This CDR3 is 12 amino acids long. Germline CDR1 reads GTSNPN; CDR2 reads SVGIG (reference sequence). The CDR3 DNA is TGTGCCTGGTGGGGACAGCAAGAGACCCAGTACTTC. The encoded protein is CAWWGQQETQYF.

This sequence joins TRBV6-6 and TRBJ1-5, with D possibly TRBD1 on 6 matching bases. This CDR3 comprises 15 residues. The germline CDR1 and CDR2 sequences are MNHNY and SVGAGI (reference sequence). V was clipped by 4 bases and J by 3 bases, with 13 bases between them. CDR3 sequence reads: CASSFLTGNNQPQHF. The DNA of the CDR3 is TGTGCCAGCAGTTTCCTCACAGGGAACAATCAGCCCCAGCATTTT.

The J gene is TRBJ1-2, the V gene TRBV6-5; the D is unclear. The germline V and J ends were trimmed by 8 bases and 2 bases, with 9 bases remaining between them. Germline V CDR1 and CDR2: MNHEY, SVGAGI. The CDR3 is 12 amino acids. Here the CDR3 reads CASFYRNYGYTF. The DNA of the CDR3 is TGTGCCAGCTTTTACAGAAACTATGGCTACACCTTC.

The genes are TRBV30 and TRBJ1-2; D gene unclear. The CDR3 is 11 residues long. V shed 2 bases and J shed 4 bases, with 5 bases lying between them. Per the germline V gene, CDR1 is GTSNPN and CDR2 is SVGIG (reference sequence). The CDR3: CAWSSIYGYTF. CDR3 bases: TGTGCCTGGAGTTCTATCTATGGCTACACCTTC.

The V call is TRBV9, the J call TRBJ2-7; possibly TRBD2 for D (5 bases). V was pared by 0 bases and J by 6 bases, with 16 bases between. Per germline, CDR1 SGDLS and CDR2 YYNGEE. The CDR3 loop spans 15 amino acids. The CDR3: CASSVVAGRGVEQYF. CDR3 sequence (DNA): TGTGCCAGCAGCGTAGTGGCGGGTCGGGGAGTCGAGCAGTACTTC.

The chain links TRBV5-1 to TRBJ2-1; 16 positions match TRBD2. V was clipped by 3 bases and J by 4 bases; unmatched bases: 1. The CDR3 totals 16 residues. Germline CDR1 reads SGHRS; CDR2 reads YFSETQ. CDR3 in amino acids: CASSWGLAGGYNEQFF. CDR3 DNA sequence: TGCGCCAGCAGCTGGGGACTAGCGGGGGGGTACAATGAGCAGTTCTTC.

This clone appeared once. The CDR3 nucleotides are TGTGCCTGGAGAGACAGCTATAATTCACCCCTCCACTTT. This codes for CAWRDSYNSPLHF. V gene TRBV30 combines with J gene TRBJ1-6; D possibly corresponds to TRBD1 (5 bases). V was clipped by 3 bases and J by 3 bases, with 6 bases between them. Looked up from germline, CDR1 is GTSNPN and CDR2 is SVGIG (reference sequence). The CDR3 length is 13 residues.

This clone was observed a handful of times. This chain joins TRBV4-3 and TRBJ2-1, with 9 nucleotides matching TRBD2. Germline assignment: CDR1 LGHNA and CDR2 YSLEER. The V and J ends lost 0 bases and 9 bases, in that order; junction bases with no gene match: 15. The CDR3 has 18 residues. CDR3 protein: CASSQESGSGGISVEQFF. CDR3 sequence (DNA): TGCGCCAGCAGCCAAGAGTCGGGGAGCGGGGGGATTAGTGTTGAGCAGTTCTTC.

The CDR3 loop is CSSGQGAAFF. CDR3 nucleotide sequence: TGCAGCTCAGGACAGGGGGCCGCTTTCTTT. J is TRBJ1-1 and V is TRBV29-1, with 11 bases identical to TRBD1. Looked up from germline, CDR1 is SQVTM and CDR2 is ANQGSEA. This CDR3 comprises 10 residues. V shed 8 bases, J shed 11 bases, and the junction held 4 bases outside the gene matches.

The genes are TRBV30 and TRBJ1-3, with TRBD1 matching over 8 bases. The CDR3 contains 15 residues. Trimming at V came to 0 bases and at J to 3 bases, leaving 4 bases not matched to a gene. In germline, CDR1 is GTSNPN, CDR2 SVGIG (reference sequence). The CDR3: CAWSVADRDGNTIYF. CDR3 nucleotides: TGTGCCTGGAGTGTCGCGGACAGGGATGGAAACACCATATATTTT. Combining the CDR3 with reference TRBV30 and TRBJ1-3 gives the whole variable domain SQTIHQWPATLVQPVGSPLSLECTVEGTSNPNLYWYRQAAGRGLQLLFYSVGIGQISSEVPQNLSASRPQDRQFILSSKKLLLSDSGFYLCAWSVADRDGNTIYFGEGSWLTVV.

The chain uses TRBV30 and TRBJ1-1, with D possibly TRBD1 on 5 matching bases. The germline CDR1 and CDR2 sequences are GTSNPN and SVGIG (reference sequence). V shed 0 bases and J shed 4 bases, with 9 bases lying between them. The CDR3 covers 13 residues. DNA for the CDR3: TGTGCCTGGAGTGTCTCGGGGGGCACTGAAGCTTTCTTT. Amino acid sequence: CAWSVSGGTEAFF.

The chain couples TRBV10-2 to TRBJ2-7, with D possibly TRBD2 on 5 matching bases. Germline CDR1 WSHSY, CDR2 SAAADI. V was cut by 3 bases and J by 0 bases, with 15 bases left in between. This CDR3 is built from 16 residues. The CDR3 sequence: CASSDPGVTSSYEQYF. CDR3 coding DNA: TGCGCCAGCAGTGACCCCGGGGTAACAAGCTCCTACGAGCAGTACTTC.

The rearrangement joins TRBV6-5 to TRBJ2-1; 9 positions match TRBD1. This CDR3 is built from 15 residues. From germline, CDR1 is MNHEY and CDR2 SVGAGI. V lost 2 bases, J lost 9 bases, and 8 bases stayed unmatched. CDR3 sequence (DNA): TGTGCCAGCAGTTACACCGGGACAGGGACGCTTGAGCAGTTCTTC. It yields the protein CASSYTGTGTLEQFF.

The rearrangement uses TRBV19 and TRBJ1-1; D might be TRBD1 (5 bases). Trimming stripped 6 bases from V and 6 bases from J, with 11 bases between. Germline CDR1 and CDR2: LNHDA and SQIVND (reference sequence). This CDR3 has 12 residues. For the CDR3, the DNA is TGTGCCAGTAGACAGGCGATCGCTGAAGCTTTCTTT. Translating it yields CASRQAIAEAFF.

The CDR3 is CASSYGQQETQYF. CDR3 DNA: TGTGCCAGCAGTTACGGACAGCAGGAGACCCAGTACTTC. The gene calls are TRBV6-6 and TRBJ2-5; D is perhaps TRBD1 (6 bases). The V gene lost 2 bases and the J gene lost 5 bases, with 9 bases spanning the gap. Germline assignment: CDR1 MNHNY and CDR2 SVGAGI (reference sequence). The CDR3 extends over 13 amino acids.

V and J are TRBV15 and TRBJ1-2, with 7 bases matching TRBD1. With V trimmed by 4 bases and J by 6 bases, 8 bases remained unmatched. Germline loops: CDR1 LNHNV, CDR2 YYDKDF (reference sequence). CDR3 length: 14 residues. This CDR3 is CATSTNRGRDGYTF. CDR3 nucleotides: TGTGCCACCAGCACAAACAGGGGTCGGGATGGCTACACCTTC.